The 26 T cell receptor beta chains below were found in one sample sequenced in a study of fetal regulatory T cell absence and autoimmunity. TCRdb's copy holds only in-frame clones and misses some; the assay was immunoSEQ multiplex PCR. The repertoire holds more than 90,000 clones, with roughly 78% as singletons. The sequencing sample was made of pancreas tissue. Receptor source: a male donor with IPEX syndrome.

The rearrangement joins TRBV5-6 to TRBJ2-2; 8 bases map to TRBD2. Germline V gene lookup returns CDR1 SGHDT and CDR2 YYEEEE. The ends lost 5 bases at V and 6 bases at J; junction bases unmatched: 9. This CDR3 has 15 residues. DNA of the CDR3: TGTGCCAGCAGTGACGGGACTAGTGGGCCCGGGGAGCTGTTTTTT. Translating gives CASSDGTSGPGELFF. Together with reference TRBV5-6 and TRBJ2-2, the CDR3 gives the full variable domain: DAGVTQSPTHLIKTRGQQVTLRCSPKSGHDTVSWYQQALGQGPQFIFQYYEEEERQRGNFPDRFSGHQFPNYSSELNVNALLLGDSALYLCASSDGTSGPGELFFGEGSRLTVL.

The CDR3 region is CASSGGLAGLMETQYF. The DNA of the CDR3 is TGTGCCAGCAGCGGCGGACTAGCGGGATTGATGGAGACCCAGTACTTC. V gene TRBV7-9 combines with J gene TRBJ2-5; 12 nucleotides align to TRBD2. Per germline, CDR1 SEHNR and CDR2 FQNEAQ (reference sequence). V lost 5 bases and J lost 5; bases outside the gene matches: 9. The CDR3 sequence is 16 residues long.

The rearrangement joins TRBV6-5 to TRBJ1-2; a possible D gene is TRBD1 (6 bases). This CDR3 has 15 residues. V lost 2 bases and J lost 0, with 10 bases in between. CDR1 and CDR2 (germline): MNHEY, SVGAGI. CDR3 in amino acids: CASSYVTGPNYGYTF. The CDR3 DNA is TGTGCCAGCAGTTACGTAACAGGGCCTAACTATGGCTACACCTTC.

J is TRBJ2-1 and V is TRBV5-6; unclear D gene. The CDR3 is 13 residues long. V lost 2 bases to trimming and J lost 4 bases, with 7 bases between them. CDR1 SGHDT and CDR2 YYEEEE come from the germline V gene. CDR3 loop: CASSLGLYNEQFF. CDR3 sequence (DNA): TGTGCCAGCAGCTTAGGTCTTTACAATGAGCAGTTCTTC.

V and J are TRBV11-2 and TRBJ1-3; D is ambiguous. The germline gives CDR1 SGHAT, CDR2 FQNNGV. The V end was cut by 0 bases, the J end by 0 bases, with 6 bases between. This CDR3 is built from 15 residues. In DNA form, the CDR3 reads TGTGCCAGCAGCTTAGAACGGCTCTCTGGAAACACCATATATTTT. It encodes CASSLERLSGNTIYF.

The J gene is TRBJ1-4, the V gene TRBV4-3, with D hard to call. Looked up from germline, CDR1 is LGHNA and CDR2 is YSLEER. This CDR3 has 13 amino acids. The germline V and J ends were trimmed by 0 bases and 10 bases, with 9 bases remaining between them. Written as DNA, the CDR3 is TGCGCCAGCAGCCAAGAAGTCGGTTTAAAACTGTTTTTT. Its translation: CASSQEVGLKLFF.

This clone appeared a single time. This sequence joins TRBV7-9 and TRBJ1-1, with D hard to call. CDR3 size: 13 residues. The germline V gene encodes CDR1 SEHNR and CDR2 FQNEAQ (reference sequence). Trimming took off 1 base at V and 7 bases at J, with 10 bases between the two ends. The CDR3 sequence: CASSLEIGHEAFF. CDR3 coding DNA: TGTGCCAGCAGCTTAGAGATAGGGCATGAAGCTTTCTTT.

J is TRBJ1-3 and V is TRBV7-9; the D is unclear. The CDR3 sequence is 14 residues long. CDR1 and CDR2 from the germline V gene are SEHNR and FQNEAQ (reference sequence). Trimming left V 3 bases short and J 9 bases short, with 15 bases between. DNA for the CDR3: TGTGCCAGCAGCTTTACCGGAGTCAGAAGCACCATATATTTT. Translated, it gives CASSFTGVRSTIYF.

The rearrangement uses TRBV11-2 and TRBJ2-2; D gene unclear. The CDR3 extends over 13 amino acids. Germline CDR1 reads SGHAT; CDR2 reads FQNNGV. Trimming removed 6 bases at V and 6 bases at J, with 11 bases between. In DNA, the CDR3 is TGTGCCAGCAGGGAACTACGTTCCGGGGAGCTGTTTTTT. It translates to CASRELRSGELFF.

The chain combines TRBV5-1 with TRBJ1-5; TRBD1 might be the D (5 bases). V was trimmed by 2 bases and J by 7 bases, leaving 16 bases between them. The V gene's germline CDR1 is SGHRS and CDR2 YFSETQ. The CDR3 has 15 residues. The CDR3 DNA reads TGCGCCAGCAGCTTCGGGGGAGGGCTAGGACAGCCCCAGCATTTT. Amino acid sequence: CASSFGGGLGQPQHF.

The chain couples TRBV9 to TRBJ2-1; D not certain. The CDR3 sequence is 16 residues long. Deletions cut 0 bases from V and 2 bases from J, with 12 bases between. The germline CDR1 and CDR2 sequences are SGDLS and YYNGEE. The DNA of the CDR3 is TGTGCCAGCAGCGTAGAAGGGTACCCAACCTACAATGAGCAGTTCTTC. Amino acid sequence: CASSVEGYPTYNEQFF.

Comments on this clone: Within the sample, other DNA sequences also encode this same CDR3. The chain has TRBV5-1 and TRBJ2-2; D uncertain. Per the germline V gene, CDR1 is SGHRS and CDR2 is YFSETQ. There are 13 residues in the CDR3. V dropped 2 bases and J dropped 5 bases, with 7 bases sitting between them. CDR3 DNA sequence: TGCGCCAGCAGCTTCGGCGGAACCGGGGAGCTGTTTTTT. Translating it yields CASSFGGTGELFF.

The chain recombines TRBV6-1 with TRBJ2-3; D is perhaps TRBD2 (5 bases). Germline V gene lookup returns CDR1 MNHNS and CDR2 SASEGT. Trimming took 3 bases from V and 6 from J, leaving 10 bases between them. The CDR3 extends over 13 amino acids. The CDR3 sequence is CASSEEVSDTQYF. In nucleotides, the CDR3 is TGTGCCAGCAGTGAGGAGGTTTCGGATACGCAGTATTTT.

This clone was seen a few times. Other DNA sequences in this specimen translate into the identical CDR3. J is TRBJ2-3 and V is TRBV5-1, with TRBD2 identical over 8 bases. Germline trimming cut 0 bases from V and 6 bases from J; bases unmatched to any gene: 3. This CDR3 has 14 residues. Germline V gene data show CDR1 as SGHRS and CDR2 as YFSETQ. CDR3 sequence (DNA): TGCGCCAGCAGCTTGGCCGGGGGGGCGGATACGCAGTATTTT. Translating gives CASSLAGGADTQYF.

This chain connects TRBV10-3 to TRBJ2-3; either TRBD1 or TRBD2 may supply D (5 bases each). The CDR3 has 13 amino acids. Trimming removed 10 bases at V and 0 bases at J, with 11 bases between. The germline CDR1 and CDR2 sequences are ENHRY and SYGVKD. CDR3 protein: CATTRDSTDTQYF. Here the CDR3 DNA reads TGTGCCACCACTAGGGACAGCACAGATACGCAGTATTTT.

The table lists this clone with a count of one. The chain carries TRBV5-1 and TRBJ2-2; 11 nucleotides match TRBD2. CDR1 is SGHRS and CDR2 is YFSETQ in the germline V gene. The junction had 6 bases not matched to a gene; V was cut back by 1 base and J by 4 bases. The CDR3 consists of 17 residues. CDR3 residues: CASSLKLAGASTGELFF. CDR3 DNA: TGCGCCAGCAGCTTGAAACTAGCGGGAGCTAGCACCGGGGAGCTGTTTTTT.

The CDR3 loop is CASSPRGGNYGYTF. CDR3 DNA sequence: TGTGCCAGCAGCCCTCGGGGCGGGAACTATGGCTACACCTTC. This chain connects TRBV11-3 to TRBJ1-2; TRBD1 is a possible D gene (5 bases). The CDR3 sequence is 14 residues long. Germline lookup yields CDR1 SGHNT and CDR2 YENEEA. V shed 5 bases and J shed 2 bases, with 12 bases lying between them. Filled out from reference TRBV11-3 and TRBJ1-2, the complete variable domain reads EAGVVQSPRYKIIEKKQPVAFWCNPISGHNTLYWYLQNLGQGPELLIRYENEEAVDDSQLPKDRFSAERLKGVDSTLKIQPAELGDSAVYLCASSPRGGNYGYTFGSGTRLTVV.

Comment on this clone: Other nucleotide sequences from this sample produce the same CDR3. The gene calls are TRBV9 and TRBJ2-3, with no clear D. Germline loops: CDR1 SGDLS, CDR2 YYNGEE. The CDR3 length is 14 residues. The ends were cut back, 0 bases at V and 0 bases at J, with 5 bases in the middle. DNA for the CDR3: TGTGCCAGCAGCGTAGGGACCAGCACAGATACGCAGTATTTT. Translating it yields CASSVGTSTDTQYF.

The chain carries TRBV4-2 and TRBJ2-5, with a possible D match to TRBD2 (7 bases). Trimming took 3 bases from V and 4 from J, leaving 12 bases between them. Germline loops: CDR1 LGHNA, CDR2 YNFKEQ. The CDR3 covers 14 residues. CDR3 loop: CASSQGRGRETQYF. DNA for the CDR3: TGTGCCAGCAGCCAGGGGCGGGGGCGAGAGACCCAGTACTTC.

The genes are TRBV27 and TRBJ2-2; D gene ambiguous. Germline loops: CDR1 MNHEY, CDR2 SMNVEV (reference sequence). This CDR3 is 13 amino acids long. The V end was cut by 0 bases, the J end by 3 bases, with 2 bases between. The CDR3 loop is CASSLSDTGELFF. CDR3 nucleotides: TGTGCCAGCAGTTTATCGGACACCGGGGAGCTGTTTTTT.

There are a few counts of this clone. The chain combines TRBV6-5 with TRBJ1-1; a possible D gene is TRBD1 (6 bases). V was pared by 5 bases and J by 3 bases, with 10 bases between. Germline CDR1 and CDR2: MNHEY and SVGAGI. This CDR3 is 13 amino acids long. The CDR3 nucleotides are TGTGCCAGCAGTCAGGGACATCACACTGAAGCTTTCTTT. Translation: CASSQGHHTEAFF.

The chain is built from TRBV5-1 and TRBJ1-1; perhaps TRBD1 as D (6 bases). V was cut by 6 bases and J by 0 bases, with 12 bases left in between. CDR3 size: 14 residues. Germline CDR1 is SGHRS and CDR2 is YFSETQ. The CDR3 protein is CASTSGTLNTEAFF. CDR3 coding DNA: TGCGCCAGCACCTCCGGGACATTGAACACTGAAGCTTTCTTT.

CDR3 in amino acids: CASSQFVGSSYEQYF. The CDR3 DNA follows: TGCGCCAGCAGCCAATTCGTCGGGAGCTCCTACGAGCAGTACTTC. The J gene is TRBJ2-7, the V gene TRBV4-1; TRBD2 is a possible D gene (6 bases). Trimming cost V 2 bases and J 0 bases, with 11 bases left between them. Germline lookup yields CDR1 MGHRA and CDR2 YSYEKL. This CDR3 is 15 amino acids long.

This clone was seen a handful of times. In DNA, the CDR3 is TGTGCAAGTCGCTTAGCTGGCAGGCTTAACTATGGCTACACCTTC. Translation: CASRLAGRLNYGYTF. V is TRBV12-2 and J is TRBJ1-2; the table's D gene call, TRBD1, was not cross checked with the DNA. TRBV12-2 is a recognized pseudogene. This CDR3 is 15 amino acids long.

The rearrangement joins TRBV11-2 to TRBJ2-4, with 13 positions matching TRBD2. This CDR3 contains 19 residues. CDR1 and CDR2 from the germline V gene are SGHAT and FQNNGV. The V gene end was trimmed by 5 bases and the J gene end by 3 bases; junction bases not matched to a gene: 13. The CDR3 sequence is CASSPSGLAGAYGKNIQYF. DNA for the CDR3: TGTGCCAGCAGCCCCTCCGGACTAGCGGGGGCCTATGGCAAAAACATTCAGTACTTC. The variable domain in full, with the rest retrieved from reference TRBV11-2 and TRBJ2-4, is EAGVAQSPRYKIIEKRQSVAFWCNPISGHATLYWYQQILGQGPKLLIQFQNNGVVDDSQLPKDRFSAERLKGVDSTLKIQPAKLEDSAVYLCASSPSGLAGAYGKNIQYFGAGTRLSVL.

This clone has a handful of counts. The CDR3 coding sequence is TGCGCCAGCAGCGGGCGGACGGGTTGGGAAGCTAACTATGGCTACACCTTC. This sequence encodes CASSGRTGWEANYGYTF. The chain links TRBV5-1 to TRBJ1-2; no reliable D call. Trimming pared 4 bases from V and 0 bases from J, leaving 19 bases between. CDR3 length equals 17 residues. From germline, CDR1 is SGHRS and CDR2 YFSETQ.